Shown below are 30 T cell receptor beta chains from a single sample sequenced in a study of blood T cell repertoires in COVID-19. Some clones are missing from TCRdb's copy, which holds only in-frame ones; the method was immunoSEQ multiplex PCR. The top ten hold 2% to 2.5% of the sample, which has fewer than 300,000 clones, about 89% seen once. The specimen sequenced was peripheral blood. The source is a woman in her twenties or thirties with COVID-19, enrolled during active disease.

This clone was detected once. V is TRBV9 and J is TRBJ2-1, with a possible D match to TRBD2 (6 bases). Trimming removed 4 bases at V and 0 bases at J, with 14 bases between. Germline CDR1 is SGDLS and CDR2 is YYNGEE. The CDR3 consists of 16 residues. The chain's CDR3 is CASSSEFGSSYNEQFF. DNA for the CDR3: TGTGCCAGCAGCTCAGAGTTCGGGAGCTCCTACAATGAGCAGTTCTTC.

The chain combines TRBV3-1 (or the pseudogene TRBV3-2) with TRBJ1-2; no clear D gene. Germline V lookup: CDR1 LGHDT, CDR2 YNNKEL (reference sequence). V lost 4 bases and J 6 bases, leaving 18 bases between the germline ends. This CDR3 has 15 amino acids. CDR3 nucleotide sequence: TGTGCCAGCAGCCGCGTCGACCTTGGAGCAAATGGCTACACCTTC. Encoded protein: CASSRVDLGANGYTF.

The chain employs TRBV20-1 and TRBJ1-1; possible D gene TRBD1, 5 bases. Germline loops: CDR1 DFQATT, CDR2 SNEGSKA (reference sequence). This CDR3 comprises 11 residues. The V end was cut by 3 bases, the J end by 12 bases, with 14 bases between. The CDR3 DNA sequence: TGCAGTGCTAGCATGACAGTCGTAACTTTCTTT. Protein: CSASMTVVTFF.

The V call is TRBV11-2, the J call TRBJ1-1; TRBD1 matches at 7 bases. There are 15 residues in the CDR3. V gave up 5 bases and J gave up 1 base; unmatched junction bases: 7. Looked up from germline, CDR1 is SGHAT and CDR2 is FQNNGV. The CDR3 DNA sequence: TGTGCCAGCAGCAGATCCGGGACAGAGAACACTGAAGCTTTCTTT. Its protein is CASSRSGTENTEAFF. Full variable domain (missing parts from reference TRBV11-2 and TRBJ1-1): EAGVAQSPRYKIIEKRQSVAFWCNPISGHATLYWYQQILGQGPKLLIQFQNNGVVDDSQLPKDRFSAERLKGVDSTLKIQPAKLEDSAVYLCASSRSGTENTEAFFGQGTRLTVV.

The chain employs TRBV27 and TRBJ1-4; TRBD1 matches 7 bases. Trimming took 2 bases from V and 7 from J; bases not matched to a gene: 7. There are 15 residues in the CDR3. Germline V lookup: CDR1 MNHEY, CDR2 SMNVEV (reference sequence). CDR3 DNA sequence: TGTGCCAGCAGTTTAATAAGCGCAGGGGGTGAAAAACTGTTTTTT. It yields the protein CASSLISAGGEKLFF.

The V call is TRBV30, the J call TRBJ2-1; 9 bases align to TRBD2. V lost 1 base and J lost 7; bases outside the gene matches: 8. The CDR3 is 15 amino acids. The V gene's germline CDR1 is GTSNPN and CDR2 SVGIG (reference sequence). The CDR3 here is CAWSAAGGPFNEQFF. As DNA, the CDR3 is TGTGCCTGGAGTGCGGCGGGAGGGCCGTTTAATGAGCAGTTCTTC. The entire variable domain, with the rest obtained from reference TRBV30 and TRBJ2-1, is as follows: SQTIHQWPATLVQPVGSPLSLECTVEGTSNPNLYWYRQAAGRGLQLLFYSVGIGQISSEVPQNLSASRPQDRQFILSSKKLLLSDSGFYLCAWSAAGGPFNEQFFGPGTRLTVL.

This chain links TRBV28 with TRBJ1-6; D is undetermined. The germline gives CDR1 MDHEN, CDR2 SYDVKM. V lost 3 bases, J lost 7 bases, and 16 bases lay in between. CDR3 length: 16 amino acids. CDR3 sequence reads: CASSFGPLEANSPLHF. Here the CDR3 DNA reads TGTGCCAGCAGTTTCGGCCCTCTCGAAGCGAATTCACCCCTCCACTTT.

The chain employs TRBV7-8 and TRBJ2-7, with TRBD2 as a possible D gene (5 bases). The CDR3 runs to 15 residues. Deletions cut 3 bases from V and 1 base from J, with 13 bases between. Germline V CDR1 and CDR2: SGHVS, FQNEAQ. CDR3 nucleotide sequence: TGTGCCAGCAGCTTCGAGGGATTAATTTCCTACGAGCAGTACTTC. It yields the protein CASSFEGLISYEQYF. The complete variable domain, with remaining parts taken from reference TRBV7-8 and TRBJ2-7, reads GAGVSQSPRYKVAKRGQDVALRCDPISGHVSLFWYQQALGQGPEFLTYFQNEAQLDKSGLPSDRFFAERPEGSVSTLKIQRTQQEDSAVYLCASSFEGLISYEQYFGPGTRLTVT.

The chain joins TRBV28 to TRBJ1-1; 7 bases are shared with TRBD1. The V gene end was trimmed by 6 bases and the J gene end by 1 base; junction bases not matched to a gene: 8. The CDR3 covers 15 residues. Germline lookup yields CDR1 MDHEN and CDR2 SYDVKM. Here the CDR3 DNA reads TGTGCCAGCAGAAGGGCCGGGACAGAGAACACTGAAGCTTTCTTT. Translation: CASRRAGTENTEAFF.

The gene calls are TRBV5-4 and TRBJ1-3; 12 bases are shared with TRBD1. The trim removed 4 bases at V and 4 bases at J, leaving 6 bases unmatched. Germline V gene lookup returns CDR1 SGHNT and CDR2 YYREEE (reference sequence). The CDR3 totals 16 residues. The CDR3 nucleotides are TGTGCCAGCAGCGGGGACAGGGGGCTTTCCGGAAACACCATATATTTT. Its translation: CASSGDRGLSGNTIYF. Full variable domain (outside the CDR3, taken from reference TRBV5-4 and TRBJ1-3): ETGVTQSPTHLIKTRGQQVTLRCSSQSGHNTVSWYQQALGQGPQFIFQYYREEENGRGNFPPRFSGLQFPNYSSELNVNALELDDSALYLCASSGDRGLSGNTIYFGEGSWLTVV.

The chain employs TRBV12-5 and TRBJ2-1; possible D gene TRBD2, 6 bases. The CDR3 is 14 residues long. Per germline, CDR1 LGHNT and CDR2 FRNRAP. V lost 5 bases to trimming and J lost 8 bases, with 16 bases between them. The CDR3 protein is CASGRSTSMDEQFF. As DNA, the CDR3 is TGTGCTAGTGGTAGGTCTACTAGCATGGATGAGCAGTTCTTC.

As to this clone: The same CDR3 can be traced to other DNA sequences in this sample. This rearrangement joins TRBV11-2 to TRBJ1-5; TRBD1 agrees at 7 bases. Germline V CDR1 and CDR2: SGHAT, FQNNGV. J was trimmed by 7 bases and V by 5 bases; bases with no gene match: 5. The CDR3 consists of 13 residues. The DNA of the CDR3 is TGTGCCAGCAGCCTCGACAGGGACCAGCCCCAGCATTTT. Translated, it gives CASSLDRDQPQHF.

V usage is TRBV15 and J usage is TRBJ1-5; 7 bases align to TRBD1. V lost 0 bases and J lost 0; bases outside the gene matches: 11. Per germline, CDR1 LNHNV and CDR2 YYDKDF (reference sequence). This CDR3 comprises 19 residues. The CDR3 DNA sequence: TGTGCCACCAGCAGAGACCGACAGGGTCGGCGATATAGCAATCAGCCCCAGCATTTT. This encodes CATSRDRQGRRYSNQPQHF.

The V gene is TRBV28, the J gene TRBJ2-7, with 7 bases lining up with TRBD1. There are 16 residues in the CDR3. Germline CDR1 is MDHEN and CDR2 is SYDVKM. V dropped 6 bases and J dropped 0; count of bases not matched to a gene: 11. The CDR3 spells CASSRTGMSFSYEQYF. The CDR3 DNA sequence: TGTGCCAGCAGCCGGACAGGAATGTCCTTCTCCTACGAGCAGTACTTC.

V is TRBV28 and J is TRBJ1-5; 8 bases map to TRBD1. The CDR3 has 17 amino acids. Germline V CDR1 and CDR2: MDHEN, SYDVKM. Trimming took 7 bases from V and 1 from J; bases not matched to a gene: 12. The CDR3 reads CASTLRGTGRSNQPQHF. The CDR3 DNA sequence: TGTGCCAGCACCCTACGGGGGACAGGACGGAGCAATCAGCCCCAGCATTTT.

This chain uses TRBV19 with TRBJ1-6; D might be TRBD1 (5 bases). Trimming pared 2 bases from V and 10 bases from J, leaving 12 bases between. This CDR3 comprises 14 residues. The germline V gene has CDR1 LNHDA and CDR2 SQIVND (reference sequence). The CDR3, as DNA: TGTGCCAGTAGTATACAGGGAACGTGGTCACCCCTCCACTTT. Amino acids: CASSIQGTWSPLHF.

V is TRBV19 and J is TRBJ2-1; 7 bases map to TRBD2. This CDR3 region has 15 residues. Germline V gives CDR1 LNHDA, CDR2 SQIVND (reference sequence). V gave up 5 bases and J gave up 9 bases; unmatched junction bases: 13. In DNA, the CDR3 is TGTGCCAGTAGTTCCCAAGCGGGAATAAATAGTGAGCAGTTCTTC. The encoded protein is CASSSQAGINSEQFF.

The rearrangement joins TRBV5-1 to TRBJ2-7; 9 bases fit TRBD1. Germline V gene data show CDR1 as SGHRS and CDR2 as YFSETQ. This CDR3 spans 15 amino acids. The V and J ends lost 5 bases and 6 bases, in that order; junction bases with no gene match: 12. This chain's CDR3 is CASRGGLDRGAEQYF. CDR3 DNA sequence: TGCGCCAGCAGAGGGGGGTTGGACAGGGGAGCCGAGCAGTACTTC.

The chain employs TRBV4-1 and TRBJ2-1, with 7 bases aligning to TRBD2. Germline CDR1 MGHRA, CDR2 YSYEKL. V gave up 0 bases and J gave up 1 base; unmatched junction bases: 6. This CDR3 has 17 amino acids. The CDR3: CASSQEGGSKSYNEQFF. Written as DNA, the CDR3 is TGCGCCAGCAGCCAAGAAGGCGGGAGTAAGTCCTACAATGAGCAGTTCTTC.

The chain employs TRBV6-5 and TRBJ1-2, with 11 bases matching TRBD1. The germline CDR1 and CDR2 sequences are MNHEY and SVGAGI. CDR3 length equals 15 residues. The junction had 8 bases not matched to a gene; V was cut back by 7 bases and J by 4 bases. CDR3 region: CASTPDRGQLYGYTF. CDR3 in DNA: TGTGCCAGCACCCCGGACAGGGGGCAACTCTATGGCTACACCTTC.

The rearrangement uses TRBV6-5 and TRBJ2-1; D ambiguous. Germline V gene lookup returns CDR1 MNHEY and CDR2 SVGAGI. This CDR3 contains 16 residues. V was clipped by 0 bases and J by 0 bases, with 9 bases between them. CDR3 amino acids: CASSYSRDSSYNEQFF. The CDR3 nucleotides are TGTGCCAGCAGTTACTCGAGAGATAGCTCCTACAATGAGCAGTTCTTC.

The chain couples TRBV3-1 (or the pseudogene TRBV3-2) to TRBJ2-7, with D perhaps TRBD2 (5 bases). V was clipped by 1 base and J by 6 bases, with 16 bases between them. The V gene's germline CDR1 is LGHDT and CDR2 YNNKEL (reference sequence). The CDR3 contains 15 residues. The CDR3 coding sequence is TGTGCCAGCAGCCAAGTTTCCGGGGTTACCGGCGAGCAGTACTTC. Its protein product is CASSQVSGVTGEQYF.

V is TRBV7-8 and J is TRBJ2-3, with D perhaps TRBD2 (6 bases). This CDR3 has 15 amino acids. The V gene lost 1 base and the J gene lost 8 bases, with 16 bases spanning the gap. Germline V gene data show CDR1 as SGHVS and CDR2 as FQNEAQ. The CDR3 region has the DNA TGTGCCAGCAGCTTAGGGCCTACGGGAGACTTTACGCAGTATTTT. It encodes CASSLGPTGDFTQYF.

The chain uses TRBV18 and TRBJ2-1, with 13 bases matching TRBD2. The junction had 6 bases not matched to a gene; V was cut back by 3 bases and J by 7 bases. From germline, CDR1 is KGHSH and CDR2 LQKENI. This CDR3 is 16 amino acids long. This CDR3 reads CASSPSTSGRANEQFF. In DNA form, the CDR3 reads TGTGCCAGCTCACCCTCAACTAGCGGGAGGGCAAATGAGCAGTTCTTC. The whole variable domain, filled in from reference TRBV18 and TRBJ2-1, reads NAGVMQNPRHLVRRRGQEARLRCSPMKGHSHVYWYRQLPEEGLKFMVYLQKENIIDESGMPKERFSAEFPKEGPSILRIQQVVRGDSAAYFCASSPSTSGRANEQFFGPGTRLTVL.

The chain employs TRBV29-1 and TRBJ1-1; TRBD1 agrees at 7 bases. V shed 4 bases and J 5 bases; nucleotides not matched to a gene: 10. The germline V gene encodes CDR1 SQVTM and CDR2 ANQGSEA. The CDR3 is made up of 14 amino acids. The CDR3 region has the DNA TGCAGCGTTGTACCACAGGGGATGGGGACTGAAGCTTTCTTT. It codes for CSVVPQGMGTEAFF.

The chain joins TRBV5-5 to TRBJ1-4; D not resolved. In germline, CDR1 is SGHKS, CDR2 YYEKEE (reference sequence). The CDR3 contains 15 residues. The V gene lost 5 bases and the J gene lost 4 bases, with 15 bases spanning the gap. Here the CDR3 reads CASSPNSGFNEKLFF. As DNA, the CDR3 is TGTGCCAGCAGTCCTAATTCGGGGTTTAATGAAAAACTGTTTTTT.

V and J are TRBV28 and TRBJ2-5, with a weak D call TRBD1 (6 bases). The CDR3 contains 14 residues. Per the germline V gene, CDR1 is MDHEN and CDR2 is SYDVKM. Trimming left V 5 bases short and J 4 bases short, with 14 bases between. This CDR3 is CASSALQGRETQYF. The CDR3 nucleotides read TGTGCCAGCAGTGCCTTACAGGGACGAGAGACCCAGTACTTC.

This chain connects TRBV11-2 to TRBJ1-4, with a tentative D call TRBD1 (6 bases). The CDR3 sequence is 14 residues long. The germline CDR1 and CDR2 sequences are SGHAT and FQNNGV. V lost 4 bases, J lost 7 bases, and 13 bases lay in between. DNA for the CDR3: TGTGCCAGCAGCTCAGGGGTTGGGGTTGAAAAACTGTTTTTT. Its protein product is CASSSGVGVEKLFF.

The chain employs TRBV3-1 (or the pseudogene TRBV3-2) and TRBJ1-4; 7 bases fit TRBD1. With 5 bases clipped from V and 5 bases from J, the junction kept 8 bases outside the gene matches. Germline assignment: CDR1 LGHDT and CDR2 YNNKEL (reference sequence). The CDR3 loop spans 15 amino acids. CDR3 loop: CASSSPQGMNEKLFF. CDR3 bases: TGTGCCAGCAGCTCTCCACAGGGGATGAATGAAAAACTGTTTTTT.

This clone came up a few times. In nucleotides, the CDR3 is TGTGCCAGCAGGGGATGGACTAGCGGACTCTACGAGCAGTACTTC. It encodes CASRGWTSGLYEQYF. The J gene is TRBJ2-7, the V gene TRBV27, with 10 bases that match TRBD2. Germline loops: CDR1 MNHEY, CDR2 SMNVEV (reference sequence). The CDR3 sequence is 15 residues long. The J segment lost 3 bases and the V segment lost 6 bases, leaving 8 bases of the junction unmatched.